This entry lists 19 T cell receptor beta chains sequenced from one sample in a study of shared clonotypes between healthy human individuals. Data came from immunoSEQ multiplex PCR; TCRdb stores just in-frame clones and leaves some out. The sample has around 700,000 clones; less than 80% are singletons. Sequenced input: memory CD4+ T cells sorted from blood. Stated subset: CD45RA-negative fraction. These receptors were taken from a woman aged 30 to 39 in good health.

For the CDR3, the DNA is TGCGCCAGCAGCGTTCAAGGGTCCTACGAGCAGTACTTC. This gives the protein CASSVQGSYEQYF. The V gene is TRBV5-1, the J gene TRBJ2-7; no firm D call. V was trimmed by 4 bases and J by 1 base, leaving 9 bases between them. Looked up from germline, CDR1 is SGHRS and CDR2 is YFSETQ. CDR3 size: 13 residues.

V and J are TRBV5-1 and TRBJ2-2; 12 bases map to TRBD2. The CDR3 sequence is 16 residues long. Germline V lookup: CDR1 SGHRS, CDR2 YFSETQ. The V and J ends lost 0 bases and 10 bases, in that order; junction bases with no gene match: 7. CDR3 nucleotides: TGCGCCAGCAGCTTGGGACTAGCGGGAGAGAAGAAGGAGCTGTTTTTT. This sequence encodes CASSLGLAGEKKELFF. Full variable domain (rest looked up from reference TRBV5-1 and TRBJ2-2): KAGVTQTPRYLIKTRGQQVTLSCSPISGHRSVSWYQQTPGQGLQFLFEYFSETQRNKGNFPGRFSGRQFSNSRSEMNVSTLELGDSALYLCASSLGLAGEKKELFFGEGSRLTVL.

This chain links TRBV6-6 with TRBJ1-2; no clear D. V gave up 6 bases and J gave up 0 bases, with 11 bases separating them. This CDR3 spans 14 amino acids. The germline V gene has CDR1 MNHNY and CDR2 SVGAGI (reference sequence). This chain's CDR3 is CASSLSPPNYGYTF. The CDR3 DNA reads as TGTGCCAGCAGCCTCTCACCCCCTAACTATGGCTACACCTTC.

This clone was observed a handful of times. This chain uses TRBV5-1 with TRBJ2-7; 9 nucleotides agree with TRBD1. Germline trimming cut 3 bases from V and 6 bases from J; bases unmatched to any gene: 7. The CDR3 length is 14 residues. In germline, CDR1 is SGHRS, CDR2 YFSETQ. The CDR3 loop reads CASSSGTGSLEQYF. The DNA for the CDR3 is TGCGCCAGCAGCTCAGGGACAGGGTCGCTCGAGCAGTACTTC.

V gene TRBV7-9 combines with J gene TRBJ1-1; D unresolved. Trimming stripped 5 bases from V and 5 bases from J, with 21 bases between. The CDR3 has 16 residues. Germline V lookup: CDR1 SEHNR, CDR2 FQNEAQ (reference sequence). The CDR3 region has the DNA TGTGCCAGCAGCCCAAGCCCCGGGCTCCTGGGGACTGAAGCTTTCTTT. Protein product: CASSPSPGLLGTEAFF.

This clone has only a few counts. This chain uses TRBV14 with TRBJ2-2; D gene unclear. V lost 5 bases to trimming and J lost 5 bases, with 9 bases between them. The CDR3 is 13 amino acids. Per germline, CDR1 SGHDN and CDR2 FVKESK. In DNA form, the CDR3 reads TGTGCCAGCAGCTGGACGACGACCGGGGAGCTGTTTTTT. Translated: CASSWTTTGELFF.

This chain links TRBV27 with TRBJ2-1, with TRBD1 as a possible D gene (6 bases). Trimming took 3 bases from V and 5 from J, leaving 11 bases between them. This CDR3 has 14 residues. Germline CDR1 MNHEY, CDR2 SMNVEV (reference sequence). The CDR3 region is CASSFGQINNEQFF. The CDR3 nucleotides read TGTGCCAGCAGTTTTGGACAGATTAACAATGAGCAGTTCTTC.

There are many counts of this clone. An end of the junction differs from the germline gene, which may be a read error. V is TRBV27 and J is TRBJ2-7; the match to TRBD1 covers 7 bases. The CDR3 runs 12 residues. Per germline, CDR1 MNHEY and CDR2 SMNVEV (reference sequence). Here the CDR3 DNA reads TGTGCCAGCAGTCCGCGGACAGGCTTTCCCTCATTC. It specifies CASSPRTGFPSF.

The rearrangement uses TRBV7-2 and TRBJ1-1, with D possibly TRBD1 on 5 matching bases. With 2 bases removed from V and 8 bases from J, the gap between germline ends came to 15 bases. CDR1 SGHTA and CDR2 FQGNSA come from the germline V gene. The CDR3 has 14 amino acids. The CDR3 bases are TGTGCCAGCAGCTTACCCGGGGCAGTACAGGAAGCTTTCTTT. Its protein product is CASSLPGAVQEAFF.

The chain combines TRBV5-4 with TRBJ2-7, with D tentatively TRBD2 (6 bases). This CDR3 contains 17 residues. Trimming stripped 0 bases from V and 0 bases from J, with 16 bases between. Germline assignment: CDR1 SGHNT and CDR2 YYREEE (reference sequence). The CDR3 DNA sequence: TGTGCCAGCAGCTTGGGGGACTCCTACGCTTTCTCCTACGAGCAGTACTTC. Protein: CASSLGDSYAFSYEQYF.

In regard to this clone: This may come from a read error, since a much larger clone is one base off. The V and J genes are TRBV4-2 and TRBJ2-2; D not certain. The V gene lost 1 base and the J gene lost 5 bases, with 2 bases spanning the gap. The germline gives CDR1 LGHNA, CDR2 YNFKEQ. The CDR3 loop spans 12 amino acids. The CDR3 sequence is CASSQGTGELFF. CDR3 DNA: TGTGCCAGCAGCCAAGGGACCGGGGAGCTGTTTTTT.

The chain recombines TRBV7-2 with TRBJ1-3; D uncertain. Looked up from germline, CDR1 is SGHTA and CDR2 is FQGNSA. V dropped 5 bases and J dropped 4 bases, with 9 bases sitting between them. The CDR3 length is 13 residues. The chain's CDR3 is CASSPYIGNTIYF. For the CDR3, the DNA is TGTGCCAGCAGCCCTTATATAGGAAACACCATATATTTT. Full variable domain (rest looked up from reference TRBV7-2 and TRBJ1-3): GAGVSQSPSNKVTEKGKDVELRCDPISGHTALYWYRQSLGQGLEFLIYFQGNSAPDKSGLPSDRFSAERTGGSVSTLTIQRTQQEDSAVYLCASSPYIGNTIYFGEGSWLTVV.

This clone was observed a few times. The V call is TRBV19, the J call TRBJ2-1; 8 nucleotides align to TRBD2. The trim removed 11 bases at V and 4 bases at J, leaving 1 base unmatched. The CDR3 covers 11 residues. The germline V gene has CDR1 LNHDA and CDR2 SQIVND (reference sequence). The CDR3 spells CASGGYNEQFF. In DNA, the CDR3 is TGTGCCTCGGGGGGGTACAATGAGCAGTTCTTC.

The V gene is TRBV28, the J gene TRBJ1-1; D perhaps matches TRBD1 (6 bases). Germline V CDR1 and CDR2: MDHEN, SYDVKM. The CDR3 is 18 residues long. The ends were cut back, 2 bases at V and 0 bases at J, with 19 bases in the middle. The CDR3 nucleotides read TGTGCCAGCAGTTTAGGCTGGCAGGGGTTTGAGATGAACACTGAAGCTTTCTTT. Its protein is CASSLGWQGFEMNTEAFF.

The chain is built from TRBV28 and TRBJ1-2; TRBD1 matches 7 bases. CDR1 is MDHEN and CDR2 is SYDVKM in the germline V gene. After removal of 5 bases from V and 0 bases from J, the junction contained 18 bases not matched to a gene. This CDR3 has 19 amino acids. DNA of the CDR3: TGTGCCAGCAGTACCAACCTTGGGACAGCGGGGGCCTCTAACTATGGCTACACCTTC. It translates to CASSTNLGTAGASNYGYTF.

The chain links TRBV29-1 to TRBJ2-1, with 7 bases lining up with TRBD1. Germline V CDR1 and CDR2: SQVTM, ANQGSEA. The CDR3 runs to 14 residues. Trimming removed 6 bases from V and 0 bases from J; junction bases left unmatched: 5. The CDR3 DNA reads as TGCAGCGTGATCACAGGGGCCTCCTACAATGAGCAGTTCTTC. Translated: CSVITGASYNEQFF.

This chain links TRBV29-1 with TRBJ2-6; D not certain. This CDR3 region has 12 residues. Trimming took 6 bases from V and 4 from J, leaving 7 bases between them. CDR1 is SQVTM, CDR2 ANQGSEA, per germline. The CDR3 bases are TGCAGCGTCGCCTTAGGGGCCAACGTCCTGACTTTC. Translated: CSVALGANVLTF.

About this clone itself: This CDR3 is also generated by other DNA sequences in the sample. The rearrangement joins TRBV14 to TRBJ1-1; no clear D. CDR1 is SGHDN and CDR2 is FVKESK in the germline V gene. The CDR3 sequence is 13 residues long. V was trimmed by 2 bases and J by 1 base, leaving 5 bases between them. CDR3 amino acids: CASSQLRNTEAFF. In nucleotides, the CDR3 is TGTGCCAGCAGCCAACTCAGGAACACTGAAGCTTTCTTT. The full variable domain, completed using reference TRBV14 and TRBJ1-1, is EAGVTQFPSHSVIEKGQTVTLRCDPISGHDNLYWYRRVMGKEIKFLLHFVKESKQDESGMPNNRFLAERTGGTYSTLKVQPAELEDSGVYFCASSQLRNTEAFFGQGTRLTVV.

This clone was detected only a few times. The chain joins TRBV30 to TRBJ1-1, with D maybe TRBD1 (5 bases). Germline CDR1 GTSNPN, CDR2 SVGIG (reference sequence). Trimming took off 2 bases at V and 3 bases at J, with 19 bases between the two ends. The CDR3 runs 16 residues. CDR3: CAWSPPGRALHTEAFF. The DNA of the CDR3 is TGTGCCTGGAGTCCCCCGGGCAGGGCGTTGCACACTGAAGCTTTCTTT.